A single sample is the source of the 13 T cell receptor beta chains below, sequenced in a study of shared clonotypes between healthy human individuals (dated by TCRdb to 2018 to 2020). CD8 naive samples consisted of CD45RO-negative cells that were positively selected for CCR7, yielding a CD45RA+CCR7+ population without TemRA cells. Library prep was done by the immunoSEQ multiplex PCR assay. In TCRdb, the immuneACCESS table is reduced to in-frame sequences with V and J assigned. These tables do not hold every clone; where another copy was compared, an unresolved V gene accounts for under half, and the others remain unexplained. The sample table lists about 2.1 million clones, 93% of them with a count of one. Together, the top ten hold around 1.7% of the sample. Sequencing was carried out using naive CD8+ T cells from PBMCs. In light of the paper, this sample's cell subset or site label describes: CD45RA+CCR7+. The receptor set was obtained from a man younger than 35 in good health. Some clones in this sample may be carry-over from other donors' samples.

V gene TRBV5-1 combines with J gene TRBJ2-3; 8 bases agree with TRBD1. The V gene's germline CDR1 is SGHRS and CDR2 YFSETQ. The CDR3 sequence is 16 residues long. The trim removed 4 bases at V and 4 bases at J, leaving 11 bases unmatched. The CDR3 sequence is CASSPTQGVRPDTQYF. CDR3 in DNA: TGCGCCAGCAGCCCAACACAGGGGGTAAGGCCAGATACGCAGTATTTT.

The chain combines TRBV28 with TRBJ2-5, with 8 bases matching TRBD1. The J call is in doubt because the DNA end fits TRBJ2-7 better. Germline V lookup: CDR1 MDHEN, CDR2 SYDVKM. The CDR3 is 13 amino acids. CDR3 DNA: TGTGCCAGCAGTTTCGACAGGGGCTACGAGCAGTACTTC. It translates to CASSFDRGYEQYF.

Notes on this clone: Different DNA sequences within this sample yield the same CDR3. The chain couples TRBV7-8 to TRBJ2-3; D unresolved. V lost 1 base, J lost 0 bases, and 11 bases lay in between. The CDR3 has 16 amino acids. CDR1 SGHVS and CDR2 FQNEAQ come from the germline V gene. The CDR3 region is CASSLELGQSTDTQYF. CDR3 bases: TGTGCCAGCAGCTTAGAGTTAGGGCAGAGCACAGATACGCAGTATTTT. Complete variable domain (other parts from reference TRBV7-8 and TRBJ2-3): GAGVSQSPRYKVAKRGQDVALRCDPISGHVSLFWYQQALGQGPEFLTYFQNEAQLDKSGLPSDRFFAERPEGSVSTLKIQRTQQEDSAVYLCASSLELGQSTDTQYFGPGTRLTVL.

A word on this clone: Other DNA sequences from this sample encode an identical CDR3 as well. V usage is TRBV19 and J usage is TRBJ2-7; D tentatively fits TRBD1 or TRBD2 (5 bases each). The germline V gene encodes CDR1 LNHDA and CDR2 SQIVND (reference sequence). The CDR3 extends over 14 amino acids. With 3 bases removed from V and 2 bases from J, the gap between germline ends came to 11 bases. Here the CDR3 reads CASSIGGSTYEQYF. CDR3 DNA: TGTGCCAGTAGTATTGGGGGATCTACCTACGAGCAGTACTTC. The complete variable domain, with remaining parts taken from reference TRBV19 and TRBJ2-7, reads DGGITQSPKYLFRKEGQNVTLSCEQNLNHDAMYWYRQDPGQGLRLIYYSQIVNDFQKGDIAEGYSVSREKKESFPLTVTSAQKNPTAFYLCASSIGGSTYEQYFGPGTRLTVT.

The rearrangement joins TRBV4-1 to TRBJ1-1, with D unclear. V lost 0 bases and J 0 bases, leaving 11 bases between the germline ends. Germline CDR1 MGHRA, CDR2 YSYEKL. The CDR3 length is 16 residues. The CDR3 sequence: CASSQDGSRLNTEAFF. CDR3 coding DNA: TGCGCCAGCAGCCAAGACGGCAGCCGCTTGAACACTGAAGCTTTCTTT.

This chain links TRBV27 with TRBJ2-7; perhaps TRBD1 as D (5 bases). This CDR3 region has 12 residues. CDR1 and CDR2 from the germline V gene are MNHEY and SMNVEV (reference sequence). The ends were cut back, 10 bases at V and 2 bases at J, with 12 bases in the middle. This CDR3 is CATWGGAYEQYF. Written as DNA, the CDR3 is TGTGCCACCTGGGGCGGTGCCTACGAGCAGTACTTC.

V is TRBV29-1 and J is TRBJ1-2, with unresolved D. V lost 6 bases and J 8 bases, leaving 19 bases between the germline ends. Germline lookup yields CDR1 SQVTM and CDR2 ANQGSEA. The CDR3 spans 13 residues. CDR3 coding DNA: TGCAGCGTCGTACGTTCGGACCCCCGGGGCTACACCTTC. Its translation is CSVVRSDPRGYTF.

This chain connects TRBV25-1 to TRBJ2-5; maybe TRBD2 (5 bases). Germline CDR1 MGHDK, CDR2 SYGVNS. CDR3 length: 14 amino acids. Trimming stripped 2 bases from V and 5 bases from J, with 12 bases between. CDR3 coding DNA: TGTGCCAGCAGTGAAACTAGAAGTGGTGAGACCCAGTACTTC. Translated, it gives CASSETRSGETQYF.

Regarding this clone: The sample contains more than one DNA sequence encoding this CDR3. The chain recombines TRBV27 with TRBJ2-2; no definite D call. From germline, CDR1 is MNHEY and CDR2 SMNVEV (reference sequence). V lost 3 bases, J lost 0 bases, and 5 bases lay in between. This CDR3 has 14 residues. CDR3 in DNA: TGTGCCAGCAGTTTGGGTTCGAACACCGGGGAGCTGTTTTTT. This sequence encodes CASSLGSNTGELFF.

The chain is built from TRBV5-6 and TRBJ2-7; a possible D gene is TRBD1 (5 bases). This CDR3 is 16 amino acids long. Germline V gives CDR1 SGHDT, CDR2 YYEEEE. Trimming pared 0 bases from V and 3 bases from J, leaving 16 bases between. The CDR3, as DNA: TGTGCCAGCAGCTTGGTGGGCAGGGCGCCGGTCTACGAGCAGTACTTC. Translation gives CASSLVGRAPVYEQYF.

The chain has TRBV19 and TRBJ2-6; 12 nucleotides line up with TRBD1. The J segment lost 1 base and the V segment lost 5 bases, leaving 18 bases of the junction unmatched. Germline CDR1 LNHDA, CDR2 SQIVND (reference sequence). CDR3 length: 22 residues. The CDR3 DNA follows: TGTGCCAGTAGTCCGACCCGGCCGTTCGAGGGACAGGGGGCTTCTGGGGCCAACGTCCTGACTTTC. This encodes CASSPTRPFEGQGASGANVLTF. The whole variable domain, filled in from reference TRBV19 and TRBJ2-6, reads DGGITQSPKYLFRKEGQNVTLSCEQNLNHDAMYWYRQDPGQGLRLIYYSQIVNDFQKGDIAEGYSVSREKKESFPLTVTSAQKNPTAFYLCASSPTRPFEGQGASGANVLTFGAGSRLTVL.

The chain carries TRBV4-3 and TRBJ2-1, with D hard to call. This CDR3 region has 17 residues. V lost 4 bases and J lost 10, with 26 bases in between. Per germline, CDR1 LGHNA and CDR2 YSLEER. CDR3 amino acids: CASSPLTQEVPSGEQFF. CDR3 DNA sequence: TGCGCCAGCAGCCCGTTGACCCAAGAGGTCCCCAGTGGGGAGCAGTTCTTC.

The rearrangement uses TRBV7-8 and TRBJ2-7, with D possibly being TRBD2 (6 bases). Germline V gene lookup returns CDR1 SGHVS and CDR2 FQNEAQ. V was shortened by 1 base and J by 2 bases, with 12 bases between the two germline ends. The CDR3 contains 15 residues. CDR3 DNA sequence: TGTGCCAGCAGCTTAGAGTGGAGGGAGGCCTACGAGCAGTACTTC. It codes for CASSLEWREAYEQYF.